Presented here are 24 T cell receptor beta chains from one specimen sequenced in a study of spatial heterogeneity in lung cancer. One entry per CDR3 protein, called by TCRdb with MiXCR from the 5' RACE reads. The data contain 23,000 or so distinct CDR3 sequences, 4% to 6% of them singletons. The time point denotes: sample taken at primary tumor resection. Unsorted whole RNA from tumor, nontumor lung or frozen PBMC underwent sequencing. The sequencing used PBMCs, collected at surgery. The receptors originated from a male donor with early-stage non-small cell lung cancer.

This clonotype was observed many times. The rearrangement joins TRBV18 to TRBJ2-3, with 12 bases fitting TRBD2. Germline V gene sequence: CDR1 KGHSH, CDR2 LQKENI. With V trimmed by 3 bases and J by 5 bases, 3 bases remained unmatched. This CDR3 has 15 residues. DNA for the CDR3: TGTGCCAGCTCACCGGTGACTAGCGGGGGAGATACGCAGTATTTT. Its translation is CASSPVTSGGDTQYF. The variable domain in full, with the rest retrieved from reference TRBV18 and TRBJ2-3, is NAGVMQNPRHLVRRRGQEARLRCSPMKGHSHVYWYRQLPEEGLKFMVYLQKENIIDESGMPKERFSAEFPKEGPSILRIQQVVRGDSAAYFCASSPVTSGGDTQYFGPGTRLTVL.

The chain joins TRBV3-1 to TRBJ1-6; D is uncertain. V dropped 7 bases and J dropped 0 bases, with 13 bases sitting between them. Germline CDR1 reads LGHDT; CDR2 reads YNNKEL (reference sequence). The CDR3 has 16 amino acids. CDR3 nucleotide sequence: TGTGCCAGCAAGGTGGCCCACAGCTCCTATAATTCACCCCTCCACTTT. Its translation is CASKVAHSSYNSPLHF.

This clonotype was counted many times. The V gene is TRBV28, the J gene TRBJ2-7; tentative D call: TRBD2 (5 bases). Germline loops: CDR1 MDHEN, CDR2 SYDVKM. V lost 6 bases to trimming and J lost 7 bases, with 19 bases between them. The CDR3 consists of 14 residues. The CDR3 nucleotides are TGTGCCAGCAGCCGATCATTAGGACCGGGGGAGCAGTACTTC. Encoded protein: CASSRSLGPGEQYF.

This clonotype was observed many times. V gene TRBV28 combines with J gene TRBJ2-1, with 8 bases lining up with TRBD2. Looked up from germline, CDR1 is MDHEN and CDR2 is SYDVKM. The CDR3 is 13 amino acids. J gave up 15 bases and V 5 bases, and 12 bases lay outside the gene matches. The CDR3 region has the DNA TGTGCCAGCAGTCAACAGACTAGCGCCCGAGCGTTCTTC. Translated, it gives CASSQQTSARAFF.

On this clonotype: The junction shows a germline mismatch at one end, possibly a read error. The rearrangement uses TRBV5-1 and TRBJ2-3, with D perhaps matching TRBD2 (5 bases). Germline loops: CDR1 SGHRS, CDR2 YFSETQ. This CDR3 has 16 residues. CDR3 in DNA: TGTGCCAGCAGCTCGACGACTGGCGGGAGCACAGATACGCAGTATTTT. As protein: CASSSTTGGSTDTQYF.

This clonotype was counted ten times or more. The V and J genes are TRBV18 and TRBJ2-7; either TRBD1 or TRBD2 may fit D (5 bases each). The CDR3 sequence is 15 residues long. Germline values: CDR1 KGHSH, CDR2 LQKENI. V gave up 0 bases and J gave up 0 bases, with 9 bases separating them. CDR3 DNA: TGTGCCAGCTCACCACCGGCAGGGAGCTCCTACGAGCAGTACTTC. It translates to CASSPPAGSSYEQYF.

This clonotype showed up many times. The genes are TRBV12-3 or TRBV12-4 and TRBJ1-5; weak D call: TRBD1 (5 bases). The CDR3 totals 15 residues. Trimming left V 5 bases short and J 2 bases short, with 13 bases between. CDR3 sequence: CASSLGAGGNQPQHF. The CDR3 DNA is TGTGCCAGCAGTCTAGGGGCCGGGGGCAATCAGCCCCAGCATTTT.

Ten or more counts support this clonotype. The chain links TRBV7-9 to TRBJ2-2, with D tentatively TRBD1 or TRBD2 (5 bases each). The length of the CDR3 is 14 residues. Germline V lookup: CDR1 SEHNR, CDR2 FQNEAQ (reference sequence). V was trimmed by 9 bases and J by 0 bases, leaving 11 bases between them. The CDR3: CARGDAANTGELFF. In DNA, the CDR3 is TGTGCCAGAGGGGACGCAGCGAACACCGGGGAGCTGTTTTTT. The whole variable domain, remainder taken from reference TRBV7-9 and TRBJ2-2, is DTGVSQNPRHKITKRGQNVTFRCDPISEHNRLYWYRQTLGQGPEFLTYFQNEAQLEKSRLLSDRFSAERPKGSFSTLEIQRTEQGDSAMYLCARGDAANTGELFFGEGSRLTVL.

Of note for this clonotype: A much larger clone sits a single nucleotide away, making a read error possible. The chain carries TRBV9 and TRBJ2-1; D not certain. V was cut by 0 bases and J by 9 bases, with 10 bases left in between. The germline CDR1 and CDR2 sequences are SGDLS and YYNGEE. The length of the CDR3 is 13 residues. CDR3 nucleotide sequence: TGTGCCAGCAGCGTAGACGAAAAGCGTGAGCAGTTCTTC. Its translation: CASSVDEKREQFF.

In this sample, this clonotype turned up many times. J is TRBJ1-1 and V is TRBV5-1; D is uncertain. The CDR3 has 14 residues. The germline V gene encodes CDR1 SGHRS and CDR2 YFSETQ. V dropped 0 bases and J dropped 1 base, with 7 bases sitting between them. CDR3 sequence: CASSLDPSNTEAFF. The DNA for the CDR3 is TGCGCCAGCAGCTTGGATCCCTCGAACACTGAAGCTTTCTTT.

This clonotype was seen many times. The chain links TRBV7-2 to TRBJ2-7, with no clear D. Germline values: CDR1 SGHTA, CDR2 FQGNSA. The CDR3 totals 15 residues. V was trimmed by 2 bases and J by 1 base, leaving 12 bases between them. DNA for the CDR3: TGTGCCAGCAGCTTATCCTCAGATTTTTCCTACGAGCAGTACTTC. This translates into CASSLSSDFSYEQYF.

This clonotype was found many times. This chain links TRBV5-1 with TRBJ2-5, with no clear D. The germline V and J ends were trimmed by 0 bases and 2 bases, with 11 bases remaining between them. The CDR3 totals 15 residues. Germline assignment: CDR1 SGHRS and CDR2 YFSETQ. This chain's CDR3 is CASSLARSPQETQYF. CDR3 in DNA: TGCGCCAGCAGCTTGGCTCGCAGTCCACAAGAGACCCAGTACTTC. The full variable domain, in which reference TRBV5-1 and TRBJ2-5 provide the parts outside the CDR3, is KAGVTQTPRYLIKTRGQQVTLSCSPISGHRSVSWYQQTPGQGLQFLFEYFSETQRNKGNFPGRFSGRQFSNSRSEMNVSTLELGDSALYLCASSLARSPQETQYFGPGTRLLVL.

There are many counts of this clonotype. CDR3 in DNA: TGTGCCAGCAGCCAGAGGACTAGCGGGGGGGCCACCCCCTACAATGAGCAGTTCTTC. The encoded protein is CASSQRTSGGATPYNEQFF. The V gene is TRBV4-2, the J gene TRBJ2-1; 15 positions match TRBD2. The V gene's germline CDR1 is LGHNA and CDR2 YNFKEQ. The J segment lost 2 bases and the V segment lost 3 bases, leaving 8 bases of the junction unmatched. CDR3 size: 19 residues.

There are many counts of this clonotype. The chain has TRBV20-1 and TRBJ2-7; the D is unclear. V lost 7 bases and J 7 bases, leaving 14 bases between the germline ends. Germline V gene lookup returns CDR1 DFQATT and CDR2 SNEGSKA (reference sequence). The CDR3 sequence is 11 residues long. CDR3 coding DNA: TGCAGTGTAACGGCAGTTCGTGAGCAGTACTTC. Translation: CSVTAVREQYF.

This clonotype was found once. The V call is TRBV25-1, the J call TRBJ2-1; TRBD2 agrees at 12 bases. Germline V CDR1 and CDR2: MGHDK, SYGVNS. This CDR3 contains 15 residues. V trimming: 6 bases; J trimming: 5 bases; junction bases outside the gene matches: 5. This chain's CDR3 is CASSLGLAGNNEQFF. CDR3 in DNA: TGTGCCAGCAGCCTGGGACTAGCGGGTAACAATGAGCAGTTCTTC.

This clonotype has at least ten counts. The V and J genes are TRBV7-2 and TRBJ2-7; 9 bases map to TRBD2. CDR3 size: 15 residues. The V and J ends lost 5 bases and 0 bases, in that order; junction bases with no gene match: 5. CDR1 and CDR2 from the germline V gene are SGHTA and FQGNSA. The CDR3 region is CASSPTSGLSYEQYF. As DNA, the CDR3 is TGTGCCAGCAGCCCGACTAGCGGACTCTCCTACGAGCAGTACTTC.

This clonotype was seen many times. In nucleotides, the CDR3 is TGTGCCAGCCAAAAAGGGACCCAGTACTTC. Encoded protein: CASQKGTQYF. V gene TRBV7-2 combines with J gene TRBJ2-5, with D unresolved. This CDR3 region has 10 residues. Trimming pared 8 bases from V and 7 bases from J, leaving 8 bases between. Germline V CDR1 and CDR2: SGHTA, FQGNSA. The whole variable domain, remainder taken from reference TRBV7-2 and TRBJ2-5, is GAGVSQSPSNKVTEKGKDVELRCDPISGHTALYWYRQSLGQGLEFLIYFQGNSAPDKSGLPSDRFSAERTGGSVSTLTIQRTQQEDSAVYLCASQKGTQYFGPGTRLLVL.

This clonotype was picked up many times. The gene calls are TRBV25-1 and TRBJ2-1, with 11 bases identical to TRBD2. Germline trimming cut 3 bases from V and 9 bases from J; bases unmatched to any gene: 10. Germline V gene data show CDR1 as MGHDK and CDR2 as SYGVNS. This CDR3 has 16 amino acids. This chain's CDR3 is CASSDPASGGWSEQFF. The DNA of the CDR3 is TGTGCCAGCAGTGATCCAGCTAGCGGGGGGTGGAGTGAGCAGTTCTTC.

This clonotype was observed at least ten times. V gene TRBV28 combines with J gene TRBJ1-2, with 7 bases fitting TRBD1. In germline, CDR1 is MDHEN, CDR2 SYDVKM. V gave up 7 bases and J gave up 8 bases; unmatched junction bases: 7. The CDR3 is 12 residues long. The CDR3 nucleotides read TGTGCCAGCAAACAGGGGCTCTTAGGCTACACCTTC. Its translation: CASKQGLLGYTF.

This clonotype was observed many times. The chain joins TRBV7-8 to TRBJ2-3; 11 nucleotides match TRBD2. Germline V gives CDR1 SGHVS, CDR2 FQNEAQ. The CDR3 runs to 16 residues. Trimming at V came to 3 bases and at J to 1 base, leaving 3 bases not matched to a gene. CDR3 bases: TGTGCCAGCAGCTTTGGACTAGCGGGCGGCACAGATACGCAGTATTTT. Residues: CASSFGLAGGTDTQYF.

This clonotype was seen ten or more times. The V call is TRBV4-3, the J call TRBJ2-3; tentatively, D is TRBD2 (5 bases). The CDR3 contains 18 residues. V lost 4 bases, J lost 0 bases, and 20 bases lay in between. Germline V gene data show CDR1 as LGHNA and CDR2 as YSLEER. In DNA, the CDR3 is TGCGCCAGCAGCCGCCGGGCGGGCGGCGAAGCTAGCACAGATACGCAGTATTTT. This gives the protein CASSRRAGGEASTDTQYF.

This clonotype was counted ten times or more. The rearrangement uses TRBV30 and TRBJ2-2; 7 nucleotides match TRBD1. The V segment lost 3 bases and the J segment 4 bases; nucleotides outside the gene matches: 2. Germline-derived CDR1 and CDR2 are GTSNPN and SVGIG (reference sequence). There are 13 residues in the CDR3. The CDR3 here is CAWRPGGTGELFF. CDR3 coding DNA: TGTGCCTGGAGGCCAGGGGGCACCGGGGAGCTGTTTTTT.

This clonotype has a count of ten or more. The V gene is TRBV6-5, the J gene TRBJ1-2; 7 nucleotides agree with TRBD1. The CDR3 loop spans 13 amino acids. CDR1 is MNHEY, CDR2 SVGAGI, per germline. V gave up 6 bases and J gave up 8 bases; unmatched junction bases: 9. The CDR3 is CASSRFQGGGYTF. For the CDR3, the DNA is TGTGCCAGCAGCCGATTTCAGGGGGGCGGCTACACCTTC.

There are many counts of this clonotype. The CDR3 here is CASSSPNEAKNEQFF. The CDR3 region has the DNA TGTGCCAGCAGCTCCCCCAATGAGGCTAAGAATGAGCAGTTCTTC. This sequence joins TRBV7-2 and TRBJ2-1; D gene uncertain. This CDR3 is built from 15 residues. Germline V gene sequence: CDR1 SGHTA, CDR2 FQGNSA. V was trimmed by 4 bases and J by 7 bases, leaving 17 bases between them.